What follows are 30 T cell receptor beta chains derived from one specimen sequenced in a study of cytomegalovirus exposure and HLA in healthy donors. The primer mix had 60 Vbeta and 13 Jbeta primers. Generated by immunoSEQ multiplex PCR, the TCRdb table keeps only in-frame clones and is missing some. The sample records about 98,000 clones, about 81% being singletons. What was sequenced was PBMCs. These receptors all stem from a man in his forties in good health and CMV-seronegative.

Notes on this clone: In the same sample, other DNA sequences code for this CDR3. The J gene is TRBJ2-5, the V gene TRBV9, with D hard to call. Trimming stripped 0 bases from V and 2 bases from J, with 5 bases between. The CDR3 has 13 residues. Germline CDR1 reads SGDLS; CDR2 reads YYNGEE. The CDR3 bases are TGTGCCAGCAGCGTAGATAGTCAAGAGACCCAGTACTTC. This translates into CASSVDSQETQYF.

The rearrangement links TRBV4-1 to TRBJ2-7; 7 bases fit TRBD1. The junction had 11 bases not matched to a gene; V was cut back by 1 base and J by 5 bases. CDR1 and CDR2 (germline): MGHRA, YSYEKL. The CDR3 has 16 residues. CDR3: CASSQVDPRQGHEQYF. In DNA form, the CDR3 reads TGCGCCAGCAGCCAAGTAGACCCCAGACAGGGCCACGAGCAGTACTTC.

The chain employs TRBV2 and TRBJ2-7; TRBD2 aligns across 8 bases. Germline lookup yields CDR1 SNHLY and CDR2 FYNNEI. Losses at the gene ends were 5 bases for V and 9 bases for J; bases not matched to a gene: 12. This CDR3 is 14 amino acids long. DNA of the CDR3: TGTGCCAGCAGTCCTCAACTTACTAGCGGTTGGCAGTACTTC. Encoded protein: CASSPQLTSGWQYF.

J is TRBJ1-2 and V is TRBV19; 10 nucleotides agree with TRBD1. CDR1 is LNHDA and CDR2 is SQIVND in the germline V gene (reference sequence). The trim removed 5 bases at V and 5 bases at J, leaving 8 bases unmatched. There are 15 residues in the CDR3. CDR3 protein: CASSLPDRGPYGYTF. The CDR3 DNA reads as TGTGCCAGTAGTCTCCCCGACAGGGGGCCATATGGCTACACCTTC.

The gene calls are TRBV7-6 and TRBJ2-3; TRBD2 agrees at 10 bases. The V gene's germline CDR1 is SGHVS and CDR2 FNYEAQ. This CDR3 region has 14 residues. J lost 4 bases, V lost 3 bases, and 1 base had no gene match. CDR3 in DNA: TGTGCCAGCAGCTTGGGACTAGCGTCAGATACGCAGTATTTT. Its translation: CASSLGLASDTQYF.

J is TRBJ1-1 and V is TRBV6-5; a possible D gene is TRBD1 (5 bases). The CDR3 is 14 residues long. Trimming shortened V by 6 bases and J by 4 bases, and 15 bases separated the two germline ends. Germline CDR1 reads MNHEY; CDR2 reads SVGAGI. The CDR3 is CASRPTQVTTEAFF. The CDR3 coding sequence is TGTGCCAGCAGGCCTACACAGGTGACCACTGAAGCTTTCTTT.

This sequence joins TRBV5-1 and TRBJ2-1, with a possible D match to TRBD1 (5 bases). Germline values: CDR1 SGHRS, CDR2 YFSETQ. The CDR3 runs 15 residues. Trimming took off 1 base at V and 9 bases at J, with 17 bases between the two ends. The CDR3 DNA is TGCGCCAGCAGCTTGCCAGGGTCCGGCTTCGGTGAGCAGTTCTTC. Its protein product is CASSLPGSGFGEQFF.

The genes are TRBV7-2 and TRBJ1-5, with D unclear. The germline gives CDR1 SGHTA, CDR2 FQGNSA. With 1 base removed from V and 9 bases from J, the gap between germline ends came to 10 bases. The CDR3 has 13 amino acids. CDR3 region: CASSLGGARPQHF. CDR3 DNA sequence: TGTGCCAGCAGCTTAGGGGGAGCTAGGCCCCAGCATTTT.

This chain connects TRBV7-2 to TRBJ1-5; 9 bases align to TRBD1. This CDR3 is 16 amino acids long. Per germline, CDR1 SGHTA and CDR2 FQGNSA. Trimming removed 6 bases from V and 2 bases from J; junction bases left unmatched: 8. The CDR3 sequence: CASRIQGAFGNQPQHF. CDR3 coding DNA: TGTGCCAGCAGAATACAGGGGGCGTTCGGCAATCAGCCCCAGCATTTT.

CDR3 residues: CASTPFGGSSYEQYF. In DNA, the CDR3 is TGTGCCAGCACTCCATTCGGCGGTAGCTCCTACGAGCAGTACTTC. The J gene is TRBJ2-7, the V gene TRBV5-4; D not certain. Germline lookup yields CDR1 SGHNT and CDR2 YYREEE (reference sequence). The V gene lost 6 bases and the J gene lost 0 bases, with 16 bases spanning the gap. This CDR3 has 15 residues.

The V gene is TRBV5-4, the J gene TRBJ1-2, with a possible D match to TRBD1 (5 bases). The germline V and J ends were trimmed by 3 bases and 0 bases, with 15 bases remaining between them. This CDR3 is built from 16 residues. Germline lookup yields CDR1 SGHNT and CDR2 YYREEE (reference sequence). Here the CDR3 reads CASSWQIGAANYGYTF. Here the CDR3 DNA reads TGTGCCAGCAGCTGGCAGATAGGGGCGGCTAACTATGGCTACACCTTC.

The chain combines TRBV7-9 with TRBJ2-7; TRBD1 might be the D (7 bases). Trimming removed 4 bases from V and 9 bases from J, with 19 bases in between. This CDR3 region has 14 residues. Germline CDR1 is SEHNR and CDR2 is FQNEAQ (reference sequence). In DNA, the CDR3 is TGTGCCAGCAGCTATGGGGACAGCAAAGCGGGGCAGTACTTC. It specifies CASSYGDSKAGQYF. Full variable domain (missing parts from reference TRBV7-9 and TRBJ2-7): DTGVSQNPRHKITKRGQNVTFRCDPISEHNRLYWYRQTLGQGPEFLTYFQNEAQLEKSRLLSDRFSAERPKGSFSTLEIQRTEQGDSAMYLCASSYGDSKAGQYFGPGTRLTVT.

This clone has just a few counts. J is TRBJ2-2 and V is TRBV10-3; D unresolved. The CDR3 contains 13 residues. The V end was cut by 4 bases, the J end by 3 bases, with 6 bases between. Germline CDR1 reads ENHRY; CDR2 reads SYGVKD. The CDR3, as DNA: TGTGCCATCAGTGTGGCATACACCGGGGAGCTGTTTTTT. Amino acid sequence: CAISVAYTGELFF.

CDR3: CASSLARTGFSYGYTF. The CDR3 DNA follows: TGTGCCAGCAGCTTAGCCCGGACAGGGTTCAGCTATGGCTACACCTTC. The V call is TRBV7-2, the J call TRBJ1-2, with TRBD1 identical over 8 bases. The J segment lost 4 bases and the V segment lost 0 bases, leaving 7 bases of the junction unmatched. Germline V CDR1 and CDR2: SGHTA, FQGNSA. The CDR3 has 16 residues.

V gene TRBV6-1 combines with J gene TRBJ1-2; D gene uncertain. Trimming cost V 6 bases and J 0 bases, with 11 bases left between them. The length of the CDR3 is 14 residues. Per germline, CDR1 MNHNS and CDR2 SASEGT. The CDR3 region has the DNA TGTGCCAGCAGCCGAGGAGGGCCTAACTATGGCTACACCTTC. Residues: CASSRGGPNYGYTF.

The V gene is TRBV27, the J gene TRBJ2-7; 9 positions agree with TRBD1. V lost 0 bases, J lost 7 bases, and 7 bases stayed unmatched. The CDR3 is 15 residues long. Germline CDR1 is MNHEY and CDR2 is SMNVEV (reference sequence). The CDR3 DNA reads TGTGCCAGCAGTTTATCCACTCGGACAGGGGAGGAGCAGTACTTC. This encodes CASSLSTRTGEEQYF.

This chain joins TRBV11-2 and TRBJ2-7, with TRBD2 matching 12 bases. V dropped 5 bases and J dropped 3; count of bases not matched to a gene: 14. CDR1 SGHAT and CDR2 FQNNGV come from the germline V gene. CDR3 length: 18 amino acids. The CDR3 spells CASSLQPSTSGGNYEQYF. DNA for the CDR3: TGTGCCAGCAGCCTCCAACCGAGCACTAGCGGGGGGAACTACGAGCAGTACTTC.

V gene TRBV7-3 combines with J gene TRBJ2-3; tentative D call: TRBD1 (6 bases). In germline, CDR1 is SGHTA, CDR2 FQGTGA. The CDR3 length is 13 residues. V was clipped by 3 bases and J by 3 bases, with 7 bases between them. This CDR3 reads CASSFTGTDTQYF. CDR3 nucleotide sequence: TGTGCCAGCAGCTTTACAGGGACAGATACGCAGTATTTT.

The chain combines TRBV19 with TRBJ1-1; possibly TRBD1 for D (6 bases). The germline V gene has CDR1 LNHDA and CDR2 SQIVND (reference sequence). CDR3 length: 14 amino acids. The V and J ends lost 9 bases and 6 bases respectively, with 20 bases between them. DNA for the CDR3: TGTGCCAGCTGTGCCAATGTTAGACAGGCTGAAGCTTTCTTT. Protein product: CASCANVRQAEAFF. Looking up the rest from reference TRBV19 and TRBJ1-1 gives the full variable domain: DGGITQSPKYLFRKEGQNVTLSCEQNLNHDAMYWYRQDPGQGLRLIYYSQIVNDFQKGDIAEGYSVSREKKESFPLTVTSAQKNPTAFYLCASCANVRQAEAFFGQGTRLTVV.

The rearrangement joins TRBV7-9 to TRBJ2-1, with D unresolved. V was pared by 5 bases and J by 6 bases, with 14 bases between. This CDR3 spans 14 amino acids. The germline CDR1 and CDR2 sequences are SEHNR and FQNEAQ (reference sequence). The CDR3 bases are TGTGCCAGCAGCGTAGAATCCTCGGGCAATGAGCAGTTCTTC. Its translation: CASSVESSGNEQFF.

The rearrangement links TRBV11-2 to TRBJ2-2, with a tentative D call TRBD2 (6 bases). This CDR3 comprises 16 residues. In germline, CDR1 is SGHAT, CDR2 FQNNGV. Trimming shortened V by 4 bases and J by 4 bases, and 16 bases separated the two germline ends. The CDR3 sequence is CASSSIRDSLTGELFF. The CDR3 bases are TGTGCCAGCAGCTCAATAAGGGACTCTCTCACCGGGGAGCTGTTTTTT. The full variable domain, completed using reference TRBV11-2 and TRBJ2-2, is EAGVAQSPRYKIIEKRQSVAFWCNPISGHATLYWYQQILGQGPKLLIQFQNNGVVDDSQLPKDRFSAERLKGVDSTLKIQPAKLEDSAVYLCASSSIRDSLTGELFFGEGSRLTVL.

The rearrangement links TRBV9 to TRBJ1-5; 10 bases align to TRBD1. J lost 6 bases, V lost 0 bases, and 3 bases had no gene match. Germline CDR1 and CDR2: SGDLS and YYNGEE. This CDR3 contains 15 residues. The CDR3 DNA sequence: TGTGCCAGCAGCGTAGGACAGGGGGCTGGTCAGCCCCAGCATTTT. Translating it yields CASSVGQGAGQPQHF.

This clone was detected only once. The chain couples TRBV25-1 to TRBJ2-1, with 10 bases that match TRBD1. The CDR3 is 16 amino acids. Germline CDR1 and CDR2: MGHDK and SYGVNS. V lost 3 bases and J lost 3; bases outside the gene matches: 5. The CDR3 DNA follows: TGTGCCAGCAGTGACCAGGGGACAGGGGTCTACAATGAGCAGTTCTTC. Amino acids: CASSDQGTGVYNEQFF.

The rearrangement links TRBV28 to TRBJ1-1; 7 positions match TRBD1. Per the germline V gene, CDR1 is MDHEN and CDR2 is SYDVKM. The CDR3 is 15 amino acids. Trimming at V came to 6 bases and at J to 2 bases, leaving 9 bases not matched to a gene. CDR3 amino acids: CASSSHGTVNTEAFF. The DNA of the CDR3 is TGTGCCAGCAGCTCTCACGGGACAGTCAACACTGAAGCTTTCTTT.

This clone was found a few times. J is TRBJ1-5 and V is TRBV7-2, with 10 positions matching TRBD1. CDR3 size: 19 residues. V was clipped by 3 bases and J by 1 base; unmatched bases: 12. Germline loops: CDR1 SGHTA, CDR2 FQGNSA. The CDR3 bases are TGTGCCAGCAGCTTCGACAGGGGGCGAGGCGGAAGGAGCAATCAGCCCCAGCATTTT. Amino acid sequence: CASSFDRGRGGRSNQPQHF.

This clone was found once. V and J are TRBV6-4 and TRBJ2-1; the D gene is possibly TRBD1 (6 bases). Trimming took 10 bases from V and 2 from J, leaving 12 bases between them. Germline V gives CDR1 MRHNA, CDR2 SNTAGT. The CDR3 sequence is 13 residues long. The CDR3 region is CATADRAYNEQFF. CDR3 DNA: TGTGCCACCGCGGACAGAGCCTACAATGAGCAGTTCTTC.

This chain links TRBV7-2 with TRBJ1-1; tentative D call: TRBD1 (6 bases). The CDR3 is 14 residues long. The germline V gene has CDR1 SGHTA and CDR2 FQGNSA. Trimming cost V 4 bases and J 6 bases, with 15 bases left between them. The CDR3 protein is CASSSAGTKAEAFF. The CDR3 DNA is TGTGCCAGCAGCTCCGCCGGGACAAAAGCTGAAGCTTTCTTT.

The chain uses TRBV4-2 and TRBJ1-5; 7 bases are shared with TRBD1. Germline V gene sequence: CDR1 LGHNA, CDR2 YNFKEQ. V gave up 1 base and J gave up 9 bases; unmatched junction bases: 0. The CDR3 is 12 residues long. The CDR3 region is CASSQGTGPQHF. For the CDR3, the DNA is TGTGCCAGCAGCCAAGGGACAGGGCCCCAGCATTTT.

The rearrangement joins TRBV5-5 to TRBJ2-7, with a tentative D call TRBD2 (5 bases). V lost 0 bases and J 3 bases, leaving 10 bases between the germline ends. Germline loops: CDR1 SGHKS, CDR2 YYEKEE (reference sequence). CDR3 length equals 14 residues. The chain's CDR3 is CASSLVRENYEQYF. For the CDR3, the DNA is TGTGCCAGCAGCTTGGTGAGGGAAAACTACGAGCAGTACTTC.

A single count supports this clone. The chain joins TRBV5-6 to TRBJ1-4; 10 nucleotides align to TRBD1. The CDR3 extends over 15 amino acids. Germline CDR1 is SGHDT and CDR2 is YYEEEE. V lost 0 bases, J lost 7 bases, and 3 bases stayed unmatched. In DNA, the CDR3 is TGTGCCAGCAGCTTGGGGGACAGGGGAAGTGAAAAACTGTTTTTT. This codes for CASSLGDRGSEKLFF.